This TCR beta chain was recovered during a study of T cells in Graves' hyperthyroidism and ophthalmopathy (dated by TCRdb to between 2018 and 2020). General notes on the study: Peripheral blood samples were taken at the time of initial diagnosis, prior to any treatment. To identify TCR V-J signatures that set the groups apart, the researchers used a discovery cohort of approximately 98 patients, made up of 40 to 45 with Graves' ophthalmopathy and some 60 with stable Graves' hyperthyroidism. An independent validation cohort of around 19 hyperthyroidism patients and some 15 patients who later progressed to ophthalmopathy tested prospective prediction of ophthalmopathy. The roughly 90 discovery patients were divided at random into training and test sets in a 7:3 ratio. The study also compared thyroid tissue and blood T-cell repertoires from over 5 Graves' hyperthyroidism patients. After sampling, hyperthyroidism patients received methimazole starting at 30 mg daily, and ophthalmopathy patients received high-dose intravenous methylprednisolone. The paper describes TCR Vbeta CDR3 sequencing of 140 or so peripheral blood samples, made up of 43 ophthalmopathy patients, 70 to 75 hyperthyroidism patients and about 17 progressor patients. Results and caveats for the whole study, not just this receptor: Most expanded thyroid clonotypes (frequency above 0.001) were also detected in blood, a finding suggesting that blood repertoires may reflect thyroid immune responses. No statistical method was used to fix the sample size in advance, and group allocation was not hidden from the investigators. During validation, the model predicted progression to ophthalmopathy a median of approximately 6 months ahead of onset, with more than 60% sensitivity and more than 72% specificity. A 13 V-J signature model separated ophthalmopathy from stable hyperthyroidism, with around 90% sensitivity and about 81% specificity in cross-validation and 80%/75% in testing.

The CDR3 starts with the cysteine, ends with the phenylalanine, and has 12 residues. Only the CDR3 part of the read is kept: 36 bases, read in frame from the first base. Trimming costs V 5 bases and J 5 bases, and their ends lie 10 bases apart. The germline V gene supplies CDR1 SGHTA and CDR2 FQGNSA. This clonotype was picked up many times. Its antigen remains unidentified. No base-level quality is on record; no much larger clone is a single base apart. The TCR beta CDR3 regions were amplified from RNA transcripts. A first-round RT-PCR of the TCR CDR3 used the HTBI primer set with the Qiagen OneStep RT-PCR kit. The libraries were constructed in a second round of multiplex PCR and then size-selected and purified. Sequencing of the libraries was done on an Illumina HiSeq2000 using paired-end 100 bp reads. Per the original workflow: SOAPnuke was used to process the raw data, throwing out any read that contained adapters or uncalled bases, had a mean Phred below 15, or lacked an exact constant-primer or identifier match. COPE v1.2.5 was used to merge high-quality paired reads, and clonotypes were defined as unique nucleotide sequences. MiTCR v1.1 was used to align clonotypes to the IMGT TRBV, TRBD and TRBJ reference segments. Analysis was restricted to V-J combinations with a frequency above 0.0001, which covered roughly 99% of repertoires. The TCS score was defined as the ratio of F50 (clonal expansion) to E x V (chaos), calculated using BLOSUM62-based TCRdist between CDR3 peptides within each V-J. Welch's t-statistics and random forest reduced some 510 V-J features to 13, which were used in a naive Bayes classifier (R e1071). Starting from the raw public reads, TCRdb applied fastp trimming at Q25, assembled clones with MiXCR and retained in-frame beta chains. Rows are unified per CDR3 protein, each entry keeping the most common DNA and genes. The V and J calls and clone size come from TCRdb's table, not from the authors' own analysis. This sample lists 550,000 to 800,000 distinct CDR3 sequences; roughly 15% were detected once. The ten most abundant clones make up around 8.1% of the sample.

Graves' hyperthyroidism was defined as stable when no progression to ophthalmopathy occurred over 18 months of follow-up. Hyperthyroidism patients were aged 18 to 65 years and newly diagnosed, with disease duration of less than 2 months. Exclusion was applied to patients with uncontrolled infections, other autoimmune diseases, pregnancy or lactation. Diagnoses relied on clinical symptoms, serum thyroxine and TRAb, thyroid ultrasound and orbital computed tomography. PBMCs were isolated from approximately 10 ml of fresh peripheral blood by Ficoll-Paque density gradient centrifugation. Trizol reagent was used to extract total RNA, and RNA quality was then checked on an Agilent 2100 Bioanalyzer.

The clonotype comes from a man aged 18 to 35 with Graves' hyperthyroidism. The chain is assembled from TRBV7-2 and TRBJ2-7; a weak D assignment points to TRBD2 (5 bases agree). Sequenced input: blood. The base sequence is TGTGCCAGCAGCCTGCAGCGGAACGAGCAGTACTTC. Translated, it reads CASSLQRNEQYF.